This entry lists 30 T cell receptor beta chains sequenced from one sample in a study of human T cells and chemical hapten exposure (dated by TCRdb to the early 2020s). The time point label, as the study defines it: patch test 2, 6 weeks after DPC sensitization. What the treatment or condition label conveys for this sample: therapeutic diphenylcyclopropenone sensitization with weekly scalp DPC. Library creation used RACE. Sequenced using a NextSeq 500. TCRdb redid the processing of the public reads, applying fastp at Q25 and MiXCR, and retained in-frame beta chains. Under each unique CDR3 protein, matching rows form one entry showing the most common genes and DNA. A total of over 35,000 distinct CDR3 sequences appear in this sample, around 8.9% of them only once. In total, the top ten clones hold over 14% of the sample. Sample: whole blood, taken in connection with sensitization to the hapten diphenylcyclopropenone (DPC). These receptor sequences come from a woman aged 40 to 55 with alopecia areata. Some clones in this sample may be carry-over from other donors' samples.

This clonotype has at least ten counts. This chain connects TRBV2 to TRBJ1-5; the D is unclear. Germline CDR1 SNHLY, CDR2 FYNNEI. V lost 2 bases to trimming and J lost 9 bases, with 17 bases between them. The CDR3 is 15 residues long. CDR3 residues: CASSEKDSPSRPQHF. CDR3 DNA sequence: TGTGCCAGCAGTGAAAAGGATTCCCCGTCCCGGCCCCAGCATTTT.

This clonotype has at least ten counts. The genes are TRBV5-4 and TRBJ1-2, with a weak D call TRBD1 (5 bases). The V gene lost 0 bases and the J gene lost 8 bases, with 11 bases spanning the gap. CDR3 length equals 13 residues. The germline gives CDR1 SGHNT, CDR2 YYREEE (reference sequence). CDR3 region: CASSLVAGSGYTF. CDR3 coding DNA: TGTGCCAGCAGCTTGGTCGCAGGGTCAGGCTACACCTTC.

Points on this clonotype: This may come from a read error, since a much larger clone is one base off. The CDR3 region is CASSQGVSGGPTDTQNF. The DNA for the CDR3 is TGTGCCAGCAGCCAAGGGGTTAGCGGGGGGCCCACAGATACGCAGAATTTT. The chain recombines TRBV4-2 with TRBJ2-3, with TRBD2 matching over 10 bases. Looked up from germline, CDR1 is LGHNA and CDR2 is YNFKEQ. This CDR3 spans 17 amino acids.

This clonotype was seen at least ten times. As DNA, the CDR3 is TGTGCCAGCAGTCTCCAGGGGGGGGCCGGCACCTACGAGCAGTACTTC. It yields the protein CASSLQGGAGTYEQYF. The chain recombines TRBV6-5 with TRBJ2-7; the D gene could be TRBD1 or TRBD2 (7 bases each). V was cut by 5 bases and J by 2 bases, with 19 bases left in between. The CDR3 loop spans 16 amino acids. Germline-derived CDR1 and CDR2 are MNHEY and SVGAGI.

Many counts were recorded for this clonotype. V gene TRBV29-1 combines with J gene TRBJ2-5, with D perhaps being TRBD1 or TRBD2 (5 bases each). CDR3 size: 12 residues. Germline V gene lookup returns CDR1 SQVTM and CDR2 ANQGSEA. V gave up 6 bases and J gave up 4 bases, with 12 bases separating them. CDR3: CSVMGVRETQYF. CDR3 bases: TGCAGCGTGATGGGGGTACGAGAGACCCAGTACTTC.

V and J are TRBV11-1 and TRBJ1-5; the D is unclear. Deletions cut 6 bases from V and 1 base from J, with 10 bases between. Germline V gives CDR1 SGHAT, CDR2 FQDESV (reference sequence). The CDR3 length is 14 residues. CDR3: CASRYKSSNQPQHF. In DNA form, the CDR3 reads TGTGCCAGCAGGTATAAAAGCAGCAATCAGCCCCAGCATTTT.

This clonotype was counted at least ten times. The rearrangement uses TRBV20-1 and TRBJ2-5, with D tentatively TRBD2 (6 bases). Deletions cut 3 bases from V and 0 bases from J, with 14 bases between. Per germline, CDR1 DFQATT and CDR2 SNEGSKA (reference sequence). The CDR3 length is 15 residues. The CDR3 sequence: CSASPGRGDQETQYF. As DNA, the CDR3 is TGCAGTGCTAGTCCCGGGCGGGGCGACCAAGAGACCCAGTACTTC.

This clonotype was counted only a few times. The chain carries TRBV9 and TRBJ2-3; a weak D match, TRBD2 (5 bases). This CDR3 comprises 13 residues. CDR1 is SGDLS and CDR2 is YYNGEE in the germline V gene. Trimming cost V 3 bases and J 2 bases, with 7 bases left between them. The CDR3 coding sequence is TGTGCCAGCAGCGGGACTTTCACAGATACGCAGTATTTT. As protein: CASSGTFTDTQYF.

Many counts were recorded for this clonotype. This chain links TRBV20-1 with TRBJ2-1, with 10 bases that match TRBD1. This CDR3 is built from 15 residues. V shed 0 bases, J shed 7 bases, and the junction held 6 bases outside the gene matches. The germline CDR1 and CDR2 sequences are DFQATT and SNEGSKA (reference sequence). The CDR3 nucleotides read TGCAGTGCTAGAGACAGGGCGGACAGGGGGAATGAGCAGTTCTTC. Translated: CSARDRADRGNEQFF.

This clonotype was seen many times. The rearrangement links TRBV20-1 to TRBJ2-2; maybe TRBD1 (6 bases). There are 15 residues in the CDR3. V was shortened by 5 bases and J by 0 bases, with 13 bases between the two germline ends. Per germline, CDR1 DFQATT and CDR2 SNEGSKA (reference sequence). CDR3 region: CSAGGRFANTGELFF. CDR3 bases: TGCAGTGCTGGGGGCAGGTTTGCGAACACCGGGGAGCTGTTTTTT.

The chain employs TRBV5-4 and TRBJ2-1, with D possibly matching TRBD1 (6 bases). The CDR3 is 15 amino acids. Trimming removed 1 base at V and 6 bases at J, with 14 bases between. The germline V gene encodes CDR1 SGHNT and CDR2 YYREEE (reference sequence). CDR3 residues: CASSLRTARVNEQFF. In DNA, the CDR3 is TGTGCCAGCAGCTTGAGGACAGCCCGGGTCAATGAGCAGTTCTTC.

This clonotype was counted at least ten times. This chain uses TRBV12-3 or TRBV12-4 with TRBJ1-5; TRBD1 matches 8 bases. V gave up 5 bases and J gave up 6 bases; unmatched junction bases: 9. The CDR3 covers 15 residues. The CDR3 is CASSHRDRPVQPQHF. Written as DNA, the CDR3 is TGTGCCAGCAGTCACCGGGACAGGCCGGTTCAGCCCCAGCATTTT.

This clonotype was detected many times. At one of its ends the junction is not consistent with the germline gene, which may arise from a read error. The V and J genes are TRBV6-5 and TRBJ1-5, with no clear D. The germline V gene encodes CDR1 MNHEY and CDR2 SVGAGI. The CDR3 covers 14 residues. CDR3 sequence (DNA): TGTGCCAGCAGGCCTACGGGAAACTATCACCCCCAGCATTTT. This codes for CASRPTGNYHPQHF.

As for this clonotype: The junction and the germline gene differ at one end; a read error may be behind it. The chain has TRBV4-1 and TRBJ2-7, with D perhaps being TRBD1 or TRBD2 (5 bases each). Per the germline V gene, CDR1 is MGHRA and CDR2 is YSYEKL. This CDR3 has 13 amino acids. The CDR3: CTSKTVGGHEQYF. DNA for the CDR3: TGCACCAGCAAGACAGTTGGAGGCCACGAGCAGTACTTC.

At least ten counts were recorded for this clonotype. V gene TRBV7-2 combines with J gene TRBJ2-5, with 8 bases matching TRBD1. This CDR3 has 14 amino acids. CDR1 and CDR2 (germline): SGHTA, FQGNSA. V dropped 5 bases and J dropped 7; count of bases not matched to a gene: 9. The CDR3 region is CASSPSGGAGTQYF. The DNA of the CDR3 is TGTGCCAGCAGCCCATCAGGGGGCGCGGGGACCCAGTACTTC.

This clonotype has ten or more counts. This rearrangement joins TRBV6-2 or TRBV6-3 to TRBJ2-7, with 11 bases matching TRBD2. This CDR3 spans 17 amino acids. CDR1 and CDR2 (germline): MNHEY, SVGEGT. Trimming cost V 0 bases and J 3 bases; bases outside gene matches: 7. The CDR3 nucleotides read TGTGCCAGCAGTTACTCTTCTAGCGGGGGGTTCATCTACGAGCAGTACTTC. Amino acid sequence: CASSYSSSGGFIYEQYF.

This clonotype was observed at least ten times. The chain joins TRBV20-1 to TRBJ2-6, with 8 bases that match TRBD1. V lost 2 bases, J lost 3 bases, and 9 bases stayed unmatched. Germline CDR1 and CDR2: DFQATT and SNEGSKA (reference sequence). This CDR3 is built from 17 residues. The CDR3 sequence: CSARLDRGPYGANVLTF. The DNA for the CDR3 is TGCAGTGCTAGACTCGACAGGGGCCCTTATGGGGCCAACGTCCTGACTTTC.

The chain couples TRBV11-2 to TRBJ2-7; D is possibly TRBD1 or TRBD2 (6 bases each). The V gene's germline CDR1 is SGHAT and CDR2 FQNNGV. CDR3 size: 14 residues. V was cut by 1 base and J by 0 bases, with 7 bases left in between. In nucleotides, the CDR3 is TGTGCCAGCAGCTTAGCGGGGGCCTCCTACGAGCAGTACTTC. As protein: CASSLAGASYEQYF.

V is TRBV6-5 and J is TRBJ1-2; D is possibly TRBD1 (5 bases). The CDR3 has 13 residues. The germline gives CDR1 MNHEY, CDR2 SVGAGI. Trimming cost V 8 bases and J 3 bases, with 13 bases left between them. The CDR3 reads CASSKGQHYGYTF. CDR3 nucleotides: TGTGCCAGCTCTAAGGGGCAACACTATGGCTACACCTTC.

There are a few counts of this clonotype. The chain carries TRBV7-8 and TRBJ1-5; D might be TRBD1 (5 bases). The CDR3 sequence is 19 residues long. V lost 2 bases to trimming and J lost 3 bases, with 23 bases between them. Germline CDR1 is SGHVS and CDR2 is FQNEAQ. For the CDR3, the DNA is TGTGCCAGCAGCTTAAAGGGACCTATAGAGGGTTTGGACAATCAGCCCCAGCATTTT. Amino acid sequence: CASSLKGPIEGLDNQPQHF.

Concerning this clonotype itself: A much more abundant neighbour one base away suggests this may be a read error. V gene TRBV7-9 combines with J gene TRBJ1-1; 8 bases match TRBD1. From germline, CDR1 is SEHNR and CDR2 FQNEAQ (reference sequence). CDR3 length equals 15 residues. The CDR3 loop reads CASGLDWGTGTEAFF. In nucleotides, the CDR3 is TGTGCCAGCGGCTTAGACTGGGGGACAGGCACTGAAGCTTTCTTT.

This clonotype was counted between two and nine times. CDR3 protein: CASSAWTSGGRTDTQYF. In nucleotides, the CDR3 is TGTGCCAGCAGTGCATGGACTAGCGGGGGCCGCACAGATACGCAGTATTTT. The chain carries TRBV6-6 and TRBJ2-3; the match to TRBD2 covers 13 bases. Per germline, CDR1 MNHNY and CDR2 SVGAGI (reference sequence). V shed 5 bases, J shed 1 base, and the junction held 6 bases outside the gene matches. This CDR3 spans 17 amino acids.

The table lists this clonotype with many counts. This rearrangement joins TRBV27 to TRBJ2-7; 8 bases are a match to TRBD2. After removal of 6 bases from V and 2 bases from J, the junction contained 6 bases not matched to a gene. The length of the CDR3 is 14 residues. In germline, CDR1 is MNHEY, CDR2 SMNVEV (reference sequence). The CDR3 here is CASRYKAGAYEQYF. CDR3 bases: TGTGCCAGCAGATATAAAGCGGGGGCCTACGAGCAGTACTTC.

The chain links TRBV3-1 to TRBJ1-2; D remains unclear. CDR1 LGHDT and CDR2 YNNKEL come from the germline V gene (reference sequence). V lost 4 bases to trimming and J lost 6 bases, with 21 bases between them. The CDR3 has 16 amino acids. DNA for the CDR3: TGTGCCAGCAGCCTTCACGCCTCGACGGGAACAAATGGCTACACCTTC. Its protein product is CASSLHASTGTNGYTF.

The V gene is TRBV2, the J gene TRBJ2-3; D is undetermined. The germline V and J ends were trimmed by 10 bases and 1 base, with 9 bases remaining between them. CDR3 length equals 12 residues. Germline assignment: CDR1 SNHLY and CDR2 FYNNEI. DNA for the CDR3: TGTGCCACACGGACGGGCACAGATACGCAGTATTTT. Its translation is CATRTGTDTQYF.

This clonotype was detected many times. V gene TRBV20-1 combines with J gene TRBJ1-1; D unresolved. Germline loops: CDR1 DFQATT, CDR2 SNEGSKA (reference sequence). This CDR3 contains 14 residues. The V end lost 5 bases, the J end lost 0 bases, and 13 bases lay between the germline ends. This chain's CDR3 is CSAPRELMNTEAFF. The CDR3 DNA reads TGCAGTGCTCCCCGGGAGTTGATGAACACTGAAGCTTTCTTT.

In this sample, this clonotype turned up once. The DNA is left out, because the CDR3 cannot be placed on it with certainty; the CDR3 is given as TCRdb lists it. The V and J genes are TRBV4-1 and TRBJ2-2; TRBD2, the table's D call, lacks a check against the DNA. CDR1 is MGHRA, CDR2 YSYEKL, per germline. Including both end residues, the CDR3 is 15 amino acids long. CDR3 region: CASSQVGPGTGELSF.

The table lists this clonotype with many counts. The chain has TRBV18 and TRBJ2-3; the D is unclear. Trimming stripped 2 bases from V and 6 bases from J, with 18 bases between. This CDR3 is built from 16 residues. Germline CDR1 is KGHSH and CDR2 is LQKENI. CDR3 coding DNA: TGTGCCAGCTCACCAGGCGCTGGGTCCCTTTCCGATACGCAGTATTTT. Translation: CASSPGAGSLSDTQYF.

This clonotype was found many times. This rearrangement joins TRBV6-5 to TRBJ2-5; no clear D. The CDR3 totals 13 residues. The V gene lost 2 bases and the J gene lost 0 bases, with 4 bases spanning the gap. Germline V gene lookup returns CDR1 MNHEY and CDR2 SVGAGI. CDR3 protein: CASSYTYQETQYF. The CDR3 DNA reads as TGTGCCAGCAGTTACACGTACCAAGAGACCCAGTACTTC.

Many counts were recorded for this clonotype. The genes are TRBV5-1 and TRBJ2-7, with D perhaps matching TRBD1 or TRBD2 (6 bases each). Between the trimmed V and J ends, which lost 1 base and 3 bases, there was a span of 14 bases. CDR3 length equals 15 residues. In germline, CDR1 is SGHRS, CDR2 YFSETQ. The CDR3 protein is CASSLRGDTIYEQYF. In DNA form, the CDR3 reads TGCGCCAGCAGCTTGAGGGGGGACACAATCTACGAGCAGTACTTC.